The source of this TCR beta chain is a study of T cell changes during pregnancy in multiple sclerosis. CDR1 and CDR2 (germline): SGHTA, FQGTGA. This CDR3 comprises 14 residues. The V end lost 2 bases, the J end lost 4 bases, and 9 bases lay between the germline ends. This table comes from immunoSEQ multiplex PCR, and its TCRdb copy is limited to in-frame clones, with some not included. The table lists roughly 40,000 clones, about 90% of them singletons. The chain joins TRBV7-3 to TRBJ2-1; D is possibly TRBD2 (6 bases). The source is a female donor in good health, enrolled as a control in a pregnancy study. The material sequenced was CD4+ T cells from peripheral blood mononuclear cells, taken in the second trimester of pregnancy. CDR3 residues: CASSLYGGYNEQFF. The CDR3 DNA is TGTGCCAGCAGCTTATACGGAGGGTACAATGAGCAGTTCTTC.